The rows below give T cell receptor beta chains drawn from one sample of a study of lymphopenia after photon versus proton radiotherapy. This table comes from immunoSEQ multiplex PCR, and its TCRdb copy is limited to in-frame clones, with some not included. This sample has 25,000 to 35,000 clones, with approximately 92% found just once. Sample: peripheral blood, taken from a patient treated with proton-based radiotherapy. The receptors were sampled from a woman aged 70 to 79 with pancreatic cancer. Some clones in this sample may be carry-over from other donors' samples. Each CDR3 is given with its conserved first and last residue. D genes are given only for firm matches. Clone size is stated in some rows and not others, as once, few, many or a class when expanded.

len	v_gene	abundance	d_gene	j_gene	CDR3nt	CDR3aa
14	TRBV29-1	NA	TRBD1	TRBJ2-5	TGCAGCGTTGGGGGGGACAGGGACCAAGAGACCCAGTACTTC	CSVGGDRDQETQYF
16	TRBV29-1	NA	TRBD1	TRBJ2-7	TGCAGCGTCGCTTCTCCCCCAGGGGGTGGCTCCTACGAGCAGTACTTC	CSVASPPGGGSYEQYF
17	TRBV15	NA	TRBD2	TRBJ2-1	TGTGCCACCAGCATAAGCGGGAGGCCCAGCTCCTACAATGAGCAGTTCTTC	CATSISGRPSSYNEQFF
13	TRBV5-1	NA	NA	TRBJ2-3	TGCGCCAGCAGCTTTGGCCCCACAGATACGCAGTATTTT	CASSFGPTDTQYF
14	TRBV7-6	NA	NA	TRBJ2-2	TGTGCCAGCAGCTTAGAAGGAGTCACCGGGGAGCTGTTTTTT	CASSLEGVTGELFF
16	TRBV5-1	NA	NA	TRBJ2-1	TGCGCCAGCAGCGGTCTAGGTGGGGGCGTCTCCAATGAGCAGTTCTTC	CASSGLGGGVSNEQFF
14	TRBV18	NA	TRBD1	TRBJ1-1	TGTGCCAGCTCACCTGGGCAGGGGGAGACTGAAGCTTTCTTT	CASSPGQGETEAFF
15	TRBV7-9	NA	TRBD2	TRBJ2-1	TGTGCCAGCAGCTTAGGGGGCGGGAGGGGAAATGAGCAGTTCTTC	CASSLGGGRGNEQFF
13	TRBV30	NA	NA	TRBJ2-6	TGTGCCTGGAGGAGCTCTGGGGCCAACGTCCTGACTTTC	CAWRSSGANVLTF
16	TRBV4-1	once	NA	TRBJ2-2	TGCGCCAGCAGCCAAGGACAGACCCTGGGCACCGGGGAGCTGTTTTTT	CASSQGQTLGTGELFF
14	TRBV29-1	NA	NA	TRBJ2-2	TGCAGCGTTAAAGCCCCGATGAACACCGGGGAGCTGTTTTTT	CSVKAPMNTGELFF
13	TRBV4-3	NA	NA	TRBJ2-7	TGCGCCAGCAGCCAAGATCACGGAGGGGAGCAGTACTTC	CASSQDHGGEQYF
12	TRBV6-1	NA	NA	TRBJ2-7	TGTGCCAGCAGTGAGCGGCTCTACGAGCAGTACTTC	CASSERLYEQYF
13	TRBV2	NA	TRBD1	TRBJ1-2	TGTGCCAGCAGCCCGGGACAGGACTATGGCTACACCTTC	CASSPGQDYGYTF
14	TRBV11-2	NA	NA	TRBJ2-7	TGTGCCAGCAGCCCTATAAGCCAGGGTATGGAGCAGTACTTC	CASSPISQGMEQYF
15	TRBV5-6	NA	TRBD1	TRBJ1-4	TGTGCCAGCAGCCTTACGACAGGGGCCTTTGAAAAACTGTTTTTT	CASSLTTGAFEKLFF
14	TRBV19	NA	NA	TRBJ2-2	TGTGCCAGTAGTAGGTCGGGTTACACCGGGGAGCTGTTTTTT	CASSRSGYTGELFF
14	TRBV14	NA	NA	TRBJ2-2	TGTGCCAGCAGCCAACTTATTAACACCGGGGAGCTGTTTTTT	CASSQLINTGELFF
13	TRBV18	NA	TRBD1	TRBJ2-1	TGTGCCAGCTCACGGGGACAGGACAATGAGCAGTTCTTC	CASSRGQDNEQFF
14	TRBV29-1	NA	NA	TRBJ2-2	TGCAGCGTTGAACGGCAGGGGAAAACCGGGGAGCTGTTTTTT	CSVERQGKTGELFF
14	TRBV27	NA	TRBD2	TRBJ2-5	TGTGCCAGCAGGACGCTAGCGGGAGGGGAGACCCAGTACTTC	CASRTLAGGETQYF
16	TRBV14	NA	TRBD2	TRBJ2-1	TGTGCCAGCAGCCATCTAGCGGGAGCCCTCTACAATGAGCAGTTCTTC	CASSHLAGALYNEQFF
14	TRBV10-3	NA	TRBD1	TRBJ1-1	TGTGCCATCAGCCCCGACAGGGGATGGACTGAAGCTTTCTTT	CAISPDRGWTEAFF
16	TRBV7-6	NA	TRBD1	TRBJ1-2	TGTGCCAGCAGCTTACGCCCGGGACAGGGTAACTATGGCTACACCTTC	CASSLRPGQGNYGYTF
15	TRBV2	NA	NA	TRBJ2-7	TGTGCCAGCAGTGTTCGGGGAGCGGAGGGGGACGAGCAGTACTTC	CASSVRGAEGDEQYF
15	TRBV7-2	NA	TRBD1	TRBJ2-5	TGTGCCAGCAGCTTAGCGGGGACAGGGAGAGAGACCCAGTACTTC	CASSLAGTGRETQYF
13	TRBV30	NA	NA	TRBJ2-3	TGTGCCTGGAGTTCGCAGCGGACAAATACGCAGTATTTT	CAWSSQRTNTQYF
14	TRBV2	NA	TRBD2	TRBJ2-7	TGTGCCAGCCGACTAGCGGGAGTCCCCTACGAGCAGTACTTC	CASRLAGVPYEQYF
16	TRBV28	NA	NA	TRBJ1-4	TGTGCCAGCAGTTCTGCCGGACAGCCAACTAATGAAAAACTGTTTTTT	CASSSAGQPTNEKLFF
13	TRBV5-5	NA	NA	TRBJ2-3	TGTGCCAGCAGCCCAGGGAGCACAGATACGCAGTATTTT	CASSPGSTDTQYF
15	TRBV29-1	NA	NA	TRBJ2-7	TGCAGCGTAGTTCTCCAGGGGAATAGAGGCTACGAGCAGTACTTC	CSVVLQGNRGYEQYF
13	TRBV2	NA	NA	TRBJ1-3	TGTGCCAGCAGTTGGGGGCCTGGAAACACCATATATTTT	CASSWGPGNTIYF
14	TRBV6-5	NA	NA	TRBJ2-7	TGTGCCAGCAGTTACTCGTCCCAGTCCTACGAGCAGTACTTC	CASSYSSQSYEQYF
13	TRBV7-9	NA	NA	TRBJ1-3	TGTGCCAGCAGCTTCGGACCCCCCAACACCATATATTTT	CASSFGPPNTIYF
15	TRBV11-2	NA	NA	TRBJ2-2	TGTGCCAGCAGCTTATCAGGGACAAACACCGGGGAGCTGTTTTTT	CASSLSGTNTGELFF
13	TRBV5-6	NA	NA	TRBJ2-7	TGTGCCAGCAGCCTGGAGGGTTCCTACGAGCAGTACTTC	CASSLEGSYEQYF
12	TRBV28	NA	TRBD1	TRBJ1-1	TGTGCCAGCAGTGACAGGGTCGCTGAAGCTTTCTTT	CASSDRVAEAFF
14	TRBV5-5	NA	TRBD1	TRBJ2-4	TGTGCCAGCAGCCTGGGGACAGGGTCCAACATTCAGTACTTC	CASSLGTGSNIQYF
15	TRBV5-1	NA	TRBD2	TRBJ2-3	TGCGCCAGCAGCTTAAAGCGGGAGGTTGGAGATACGCAGTATTTT	CASSLKREVGDTQYF
16	TRBV7-9	NA	NA	TRBJ2-1	TGTGCCAGCAGCTTAGGACTAGGGCCAGGGATTAACGAGCAGTTCTTC	CASSLGLGPGINEQFF
13	TRBV30	NA	NA	TRBJ2-1	TGTGCCTGGAGTGTTTCCTCCAACAATGAGCAGTTCTTC	CAWSVSSNNEQFF
13	TRBV28	NA	TRBD1	TRBJ1-5	TGTGCCAGTCGGGGGCAGGGGGCGCAGCCCCAGCATTTT	CASRGQGAQPQHF
14	TRBV5-4	NA	NA	TRBJ1-1	TGTGCCAGCAGCTTGGCTGATCCGAACACTGAAGCTTTCTTT	CASSLADPNTEAFF
14	TRBV7-2	NA	NA	TRBJ1-4	TGTGCCAGCAGCTTAGACAGGAGTAATGAAAAACTGTTTTTT	CASSLDRSNEKLFF
13	TRBV29-1	NA	TRBD1	TRBJ1-3	TGCAGCGCAACAGGGGACTCTGGAAACACCATATATTTT	CSATGDSGNTIYF
10	TRBV20-1	NA	NA	TRBJ2-5	TGCAGTACAGGGCTCGAGACCCAGTACTTC	CSTGLETQYF
13	TRBV30	NA	TRBD1	TRBJ1-4	TGTGCCTGGAATAGACAGGGGAATGAAAAACTGTTTTTT	CAWNRQGNEKLFF
15	TRBV2	NA	NA	TRBJ2-3	TGTGCCAGCAGTGAAGTTCGGGCGGACACAGATACGCAGTATTTT	CASSEVRADTDTQYF
16	TRBV18	NA	TRBD2	TRBJ2-5	TGTGCCAGCTCACCCACTAGCGGACCTTACCAAGAGACCCAGTACTTC	CASSPTSGPYQETQYF
15	TRBV28	NA	NA	TRBJ2-5	TGTGCCAGCAGTTTACTCGCGGGGAACCAAGAGACCCAGTACTTC	CASSLLAGNQETQYF
16	TRBV5-1	NA	TRBD2	TRBJ2-1	TGCGCCAGCAGCTTGGCAGGGGGACTAGCGGGAGAAGAGCAGTTCTTC	CASSLAGGLAGEEQFF
14	TRBV27	NA	NA	TRBJ1-2	TGTGCCAGCAGTTTATCGGGGGGGAACTATGGCTACACCTTC	CASSLSGGNYGYTF
15	TRBV10-1	NA	NA	TRBJ2-3	TGCGCCAGCAGTGAGGGCCCAGGGGTTACAGATACGCAGTATTTT	CASSEGPGVTDTQYF
13	TRBV2	NA	TRBD1	TRBJ2-3	TGTGCCAGCCTCAGGGGGCGTGGAGATACGCAGTATTTT	CASLRGRGDTQYF
13	TRBV6-6	NA	NA	TRBJ2-7	TGTGCCAGCAGTCGGGGGCCAGACTACGAGCAGTACTTC	CASSRGPDYEQYF
19	TRBV7-9	NA	TRBD2	TRBJ2-2	TGTGCCAGCAGCTTAGATCGGTTTAGCGGGAGGAAGAACACCGGGGAGCTGTTTTTT	CASSLDRFSGRKNTGELFF
14	TRBV18	NA	NA	TRBJ2-7	TGTGCCAGCTCACCACCGTTGGCGGTGGGGGAGCAGTACTTC	CASSPPLAVGEQYF
14	TRBV10-1	NA	TRBD1	TRBJ2-2	TGCGCCAGCAGCTCGACAGGGTGGACCGGGGAGCTGTTTTTT	CASSSTGWTGELFF